This section outlines one TCR beta chain sequence together with its context. The antigen is unknown. Germline V gives CDR1 SEHNR, CDR2 FQNEAQ (reference sequence). This CDR3 spans 13 amino acids. Trimming left V 1 base short and J 6 bases short, with 10 bases between. The data originate from a study of coeliac disease. Overall study results and limits: Published gliadin-specific TRB sequences appeared in about 55% of the 18 coeliac samples, 1 of 6 controls.

Some clones are missing from TCRdb's copy, which holds only in-frame ones; the method was immunoSEQ multiplex PCR. In the table there are several thousand clones, around two thirds of which are singletons. The specimen sequenced was lymphocytes from the gut lamina propria. This sequence was found in a man between 60 and 75 years old with celiac disease on a gluten-free diet. This sequence joins TRBV7-9 and TRBJ2-7; maybe TRBD1 (5 bases). This CDR3 is CASSLVWTPEQYF. CDR3 bases: TGTGCCAGCAGCTTAGTGTGGACACCCGAGCAGTACTTC.